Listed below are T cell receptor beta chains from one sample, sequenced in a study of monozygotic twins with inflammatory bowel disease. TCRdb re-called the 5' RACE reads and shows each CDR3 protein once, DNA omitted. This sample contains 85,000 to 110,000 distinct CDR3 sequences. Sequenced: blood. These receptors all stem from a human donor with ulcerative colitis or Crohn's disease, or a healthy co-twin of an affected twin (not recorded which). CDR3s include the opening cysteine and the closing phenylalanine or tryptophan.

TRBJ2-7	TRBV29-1	CSVVRDSAEQYF
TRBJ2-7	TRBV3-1	CASSPSGQGSYEQYF
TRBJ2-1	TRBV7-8	CASSLAWTGSYNEQFF
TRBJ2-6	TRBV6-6	CASSTGANVLTF
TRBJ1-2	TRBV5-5	CASSPYRGRSYGYTF
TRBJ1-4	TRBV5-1	CASGQGPNEKLFF
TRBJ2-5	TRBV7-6	CASSLGWTTGWETQYF
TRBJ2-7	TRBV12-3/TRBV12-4	CASSGDGGPYEQYF
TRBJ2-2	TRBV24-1	CATSDLARSGELFF
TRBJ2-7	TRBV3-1	CASSQVRYEQYF
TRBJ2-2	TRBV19	CASSPRGSSTGELFF